A single count supports the clone carrying this T cell receptor beta chain. Its specificity is not known. There were likely unrecorded immune exposures, though donors were nominally healthy when sampled. This record belongs to a study of cytomegalovirus exposure and HLA in healthy donors. Study context: The Caucasian-associated ancestry cluster held 65% to 90% of some 420 genotyped donors.

Use of 60 Vbeta and 13 Jbeta primers characterized the PCR. TCRdb's copy holds only in-frame clones and misses some; the assay was immunoSEQ multiplex PCR. The sample contains some 85,000 clones, around 84% of which appear only once. Germline CDR1 and CDR2: SGHDN and FVKESK. Trimming cost V 0 bases and J 6 bases; bases outside gene matches: 11. The CDR3 runs to 17 residues. Notes on the study in general: TCR beta chains numbering more than 150 were designated cytomegalovirus-associated. The majority of TCR sequences were rare, yet some public TCRs appeared in many donors.

The clonotype was recovered from a woman between 40 and 55 years old in good health and CMV-seropositive. J is TRBJ2-5 and V is TRBV14, with 9 bases that match TRBD2. Sequencing used PBMCs. The CDR3 sequence is CASSQDLGSGRLQTQYF. As DNA, the CDR3 is TGTGCCAGCAGCCAAGATCTCGGGAGCGGGAGGTTACAGACCCAGTACTTC.